Given below is one T cell receptor beta chain in context. Antigen unknown. V lost 4 bases and J lost 6; bases outside the gene matches: 4. Germline CDR1 is SQVTM and CDR2 is ANQGSEA. The CDR3 has 12 residues. Some clones are missing from TCRdb's copy, which holds only in-frame ones; the method was immunoSEQ multiplex PCR. Counted here are tens of thousands of clones, over 60% occurring once; the ten biggest clones make up around 7%. The data originate from a study of radiation and T cells in renal cell carcinoma. Findings and limits, study-wide: In blood, top tumor clones expanded by 2 weeks, shrinking by 4.

The time point: blood 4 weeks post-SBRT, at nephrectomy. Treatment in this sample: 15 Gy SBRT to primary tumor, nephrectomy 4 weeks later. Nephrectomy followed 15 Gy stereotactic body radiation by 4 weeks. The tumor was a clear cell renal cell carcinoma. V and J are TRBV29-1 and TRBJ1-2, with 8 bases matching TRBD1. The sequence was collected from a man in his fifties or sixties with renal cell carcinoma. This sample comprised blood, obtained from a patient whose treatment included radiotherapy and nephrectomy. This CDR3 reads CSVADREHGYTF. CDR3 sequence (DNA): TGCAGCGTTGCGGACAGGGAACATGGCTACACCTTC.